The rows below give T cell receptor beta chains drawn from one sample of a study of cytomegalovirus exposure and HLA in healthy donors. Only in-frame clones appear in the TCRdb table, and some are missing; sequencing was by immunoSEQ multiplex PCR. The table records roughly 200,000 clones, 70% of them present only once. Specimen: PBMCs. The receptors originated from a man aged 35 to 55 in good health and CMV-seropositive. The CDR3 runs from the conserved cysteine through the conserved F or W. Fields, in order: J gene, clone size, V gene, D gene, CDR3 DNA, CDR3 protein. A D gene is named only where the DNA matches it firmly. Expanded clones are given a class, and other clones once, few, many or no size at all.

>TRBJ2-7|NA|TRBV14|NA
TGTGCCAGCAGTTTCACAGGGTTGGGGTACGAGCAGTACTTC
CASSFTGLGYEQYF
>TRBJ2-5|NA|TRBV7-9|TRBD1
TGTGCCAGCAGACCCGGACAGGGAATGGGGGAGACCCAGTACTTC
CASRPGQGMGETQYF
>TRBJ2-1|NA|TRBV6-1|NA
TGTGCCAGCAGATACGCGAACAATGAGCAGTTCTTC
CASRYANNEQFF
>TRBJ1-2|NA|TRBV7-9|NA
TGTGCCAGCAGCTTATATTCAGGGTATGGCTACACCTTC
CASSLYSGYGYTF
>TRBJ1-5|NA|TRBV19|NA
TGTGCCAGTAGTATTCGACACTTCTATAGCAATCAGCCCCAGCATTTT
CASSIRHFYSNQPQHF
>TRBJ2-7|NA|TRBV13|NA
TGTGCCAGCAGCTTAGGACAGGAACGCTCCTACGAGCAGTACTTC
CASSLGQERSYEQYF
>TRBJ1-6|NA|TRBV15|TRBD1
TGTGCCACCAGCAGGGAGGTGCCAGGGGGCGTGAGTAATTCACCCCTCCACTTT
CATSREVPGGVSNSPLHF
>TRBJ2-7|NA|TRBV9|TRBD2
TGTGCCAGCAGCGTAGGGGGCGGGGGGGCCGACGAGCAGTACTTC
CASSVGGGGADEQYF
>TRBJ1-2|once|TRBV2|NA
TGTGCCAGCAGGGAGAACCGAGGGAAGGCGAATGGCTACACCTTC
CASRENRGKANGYTF
>TRBJ2-3|NA|TRBV10-3|TRBD2
TGTGCCATCAGGGCCGGGACTAGCGGGGGGCCGGATACGCAGTATTTT
CAIRAGTSGGPDTQYF
>TRBJ2-7|NA|TRBV13|TRBD2
TGTGCCAGCAGCATCCTAGCGGGGGGTGTCTACGAGCAGTACTTC
CASSILAGGVYEQYF
>TRBJ2-5|few|TRBV18|TRBD2
TGTGCCAGCTCACCAATGAGCGGGGGGAGAGGGACCCAGTACTTC
CASSPMSGGRGTQYF
>TRBJ1-4|NA|TRBV28|NA
TGTGCCAGCACCCCAACCCCGGGGGGTATGCGAGGAAAACTGTTTTTT
CASTPTPGGMRGKLFF
>TRBJ1-1|NA|TRBV5-1|TRBD1
TGCGCCAGCAGCTCCGAGCCCGGTGGACAGGTGATTTTACCCACTGAAGCTTTCTTT
CASSSEPGGQVILPTEAFF
>TRBJ2-4|NA|TRBV5-4|TRBD1
TGTGCCAGCAGCCGTCCCGGGACAGAGAAAAACATTCAGTACTTC
CASSRPGTEKNIQYF
>TRBJ1-6|NA|TRBV7-2|NA
TGTGCCAGCAGCACCCGCGGGACCGCCCGTGACTATAATTCACCCCTCCACTTT
CASSTRGTARDYNSPLHF
>TRBJ2-5|once|TRBV4-1|TRBD2
TGCGCCAGCAGCCAACGGCGGGGGGGCGGAGAGACCCAGTACTTC
CASSQRRGGGETQYF
>TRBJ1-3|NA|TRBV18|NA
TGTGCCAGCTCACCACCGGCAGGGTATGGAAACACCATATATTTT
CASSPPAGYGNTIYF
>TRBJ2-2|few|TRBV2|TRBD2
TGTGCCAGCAGCGAAAACGGACTAGCGGGGGCGACCGGGGAGCTGTTTTTT
CASSENGLAGATGELFF
>TRBJ1-2|NA|TRBV25-1|NA
TGTGCCAGCAGTGGAGGGAATGCCTATGGCTACACCTTC
CASSGGNAYGYTF
>TRBJ2-7|NA|TRBV12-5|NA
TGTGCTAGTTCCGCTCAAACGGGATCCTACGAGCAGTACTTC
CASSAQTGSYEQYF
>TRBJ2-2|NA|TRBV2|TRBD1
TGTGCCAGCAGTGTCGGACAGGATCCCGGGGAGCTGTTTTTT
CASSVGQDPGELFF
>TRBJ2-1|NA|TRBV5-1|TRBD1
TGCGCCAGCAGCTTGGAAGGTTTTTTCTGGGACAGGGGGCTCCGCAATGAGCAGTTCTTC
CASSLEGFFWDRGLRNEQFF
>TRBJ2-2|NA|TRBV7-3|TRBD1
TGTGCCAGCAGCTCCGGGACAGGGTTCACCGGGGAGCTGTTTTTT
CASSSGTGFTGELFF
>TRBJ1-4|NA|TRBV6-1|NA
TGTGCCAGCAGTAGACAGTCAACTAATGAAAAACTGTTTTTT
CASSRQSTNEKLFF
>TRBJ2-1|NA|TRBV5-1|TRBD1
TGCGCCAGCAGCTTGGTGGGGACAGGGGGTGATGAGCAGTTCTTC
CASSLVGTGGDEQFF
>TRBJ2-3|NA|TRBV5-1|TRBD2
TGCGCCAGCAGCTTGAAGGGTCGGGGGGGCCGTTCGGATACGCAGTATTTT
CASSLKGRGGRSDTQYF
>TRBJ1-2|NA|TRBV7-9|TRBD1
TGTGCCAGCAGCTTATCGGCAGGGGGCGAGTACTACACCTTC
CASSLSAGGEYYTF
>TRBJ2-5|NA|TRBV9|TRBD2
TGTGCCAGCAGCTCGACCCTAGCGGGGGGGCGGGAGACCCAGTACTTC
CASSSTLAGGRETQYF
>TRBJ2-5|NA|TRBV4-1|NA
TGCGCCAGCAGCCAAGACAGGAGGCCCCAAGAGACCCAGTACTTC
CASSQDRRPQETQYF
>TRBJ2-7|NA|TRBV6-5|NA
TGTGCCAGCAGTTATAGGAGAAGTGCCGGCTACGAGCAGTACTTC
CASSYRRSAGYEQYF
>TRBJ2-2|NA|TRBV5-8|NA
TGTGCCAGCACCGCGTTCCGGGACATAAACACCGGGGAGCTGTTTTTT
CASTAFRDINTGELFF
>TRBJ1-6|NA|TRBV7-2|TRBD1
TGTGCCAGCAATAGGGACAGGGGGCTCCCCCTCCACTTT
CASNRDRGLPLHF
>TRBJ2-7|few|TRBV5-4|NA
TGTGCCAGCAGCTTGAGGAGTCCAAGAGGGTCCGAGCAGTACTTC
CASSLRSPRGSEQYF
>TRBJ1-6|NA|TRBV7-9|TRBD1
TGTGCCAGCAGCTTAGGACAGGGGGACTCACCCCTCCACTTT
CASSLGQGDSPLHF
>TRBJ1-1|NA|TRBV15|NA
TGTGCCACCAGCAGGGGCTCATTGGTGAACACTGAAGCTTTCTTT
CATSRGSLVNTEAFF
>TRBJ2-1|NA|TRBV15|NA
TGTGCCACCAGCAGCGGGTACCTCCAGTTCTTC
CATSSGYLQFF
>TRBJ2-7|NA|TRBV28|NA
TGTGCCAGCAGTTATCCCTTAGGAGGGGGCTTCAACGAGCAGTACTTC
CASSYPLGGGFNEQYF
>TRBJ1-2|NA|TRBV9|TRBD1
TGTGCCAGCAGCGCGCGGACAGGGGGGCATTATGGCTACACCTTC
CASSARTGGHYGYTF
>TRBJ2-7|NA|TRBV28|TRBD1
TGTGCCAGCAGTTTCCCGACAGGGTTTCGCTACGAGCAGTACTTC
CASSFPTGFRYEQYF
>TRBJ1-3|once|TRBV7-9|NA
TGTGCCAGCAGCCTGGCCTCGCTCGACACCATATATTTT
CASSLASLDTIYF
>TRBJ2-2|few|TRBV20-1|NA
TGCAGTGCTAAGGGGAACGGGGAGCTGTTTTTT
CSAKGNGELFF
>TRBJ1-6|NA|TRBV6-5|TRBD1
TGTGCCAGCAGTCGGGGACAGGGATCGGGATCACCCCTCCACTTT
CASSRGQGSGSPLHF
>TRBJ2-7|few|TRBV6-5|TRBD1
TGTGCCAGCAGTTACTCGAGGGGGCAGGGTAAAACGGAGCAGTACTTC
CASSYSRGQGKTEQYF
>TRBJ1-6|NA|TRBV6-5|NA
TGTGCCAGCAGTCCCGGGGAGTCACCCCTCCACTTT
CASSPGESPLHF
>TRBJ2-7|NA|TRBV4-2|NA
TGTGCCAGCAGCCTAAGCCGGGGTGAGCAGTACTTC
CASSLSRGEQYF
>TRBJ2-7|NA|TRBV5-1|NA
TGCGCCAGCAGCTTGTTTGGGCAACCCGAGCAGTACTTC
CASSLFGQPEQYF
>TRBJ2-7|once|TRBV29-1|TRBD1
TGCAGCGCCCGCCAGGGGGGACAGGGAGTGAACTACGAGCAGTACTTC
CSARQGGQGVNYEQYF
>TRBJ2-1|NA|TRBV27|TRBD1
TGTGCCAGCAGTCCCTCCCCCGGGACAGGGATGGGCAATGAGCAGTTCTTC
CASSPSPGTGMGNEQFF
>TRBJ2-2|NA|TRBV7-2|NA
TGTGCCAGCAGCTTTGATACGGCCGGGGAGCTGTTTTTT
CASSFDTAGELFF
>TRBJ1-4|once|TRBV7-2|TRBD1
TGTGCCAGCAGCTTAGACAGGGGAATGGGAAAACTGTTTTTT
CASSLDRGMGKLFF
>TRBJ2-2|once|TRBV6-1|TRBD1
TGTGCCAGCAGTGAAGTTATGGGACAGGGCAGCACCGGGGAGCTGTTTTTT
CASSEVMGQGSTGELFF
>TRBJ1-2|few|TRBV19|TRBD1
TGTGCCAGTACCGAGACAGGGGGCAATGGCTACACCTTC
CASTETGGNGYTF
>TRBJ1-2|NA|TRBV5-1|TRBD1
TGCGCCAGCAGCTTCAGGACAGGGGGCGATGGCTACACCTTC
CASSFRTGGDGYTF